This T cell receptor beta chain was documented in a study of T cell repertoires in cytomegalovirus infection. The V and J ends lost 6 bases and 4 bases, in that order; junction bases with no gene match: 6. This CDR3 is built from 14 residues. CDR1 and CDR2 from the germline V gene are LGHNT and FRNRAP. Each CDR3 protein gets one entry after TCRdb re-called the reads with MiXCR. Among about 900,000 distinct CDR3 sequences listed, around 30% were seen once. In the case of this clonotype: Its antigen is not identified.

General observations from the study: Clonotype analysis showed dominance of the ex vivo response by HLA-C-restricted CMV-specific TCR beta clonotypes.

The TCR comes from a human donor in good health (CMV status not recorded). Some clones in this sample may be carry-over from other donors' samples. The chain has TRBV12-5 and TRBJ1-1; TRBD1 agrees at 9 bases. The sequenced sample was cultured CD8+ T cells from PBMCs, obtained from culture after CMV antigen stimulation. CDR3 loop: CASGTGGAGTEAFF. CDR3 nucleotides: TGTGCTAGTGGAACAGGGGGCGCGGGCACTGAAGCTTTCTTT.